Below are 10 T cell receptor beta chains sequenced from a single sample in a study of patients and donors after allogeneic stem cell transplantation. TCRdb reprocessed the RT-PCR reads with MiXCR, giving one entry per CDR3 protein. The sample has about 960,000 distinct CDR3 sequences; 15% to 20% are singletons. The sequencing input was blood, either unsorted or a sorted T cell fraction (not recorded which). The receptors were sampled from a human donor who was either an allogeneic HSCT recipient or a stem cell or donor lymphocyte infusion donor (not recorded which). It is not recorded whose cells these are; they may come from a transplant donor.

This chain uses TRBV20-1 with TRBJ1-4, with D maybe TRBD1 (5 bases). The CDR3 contains 13 residues. Germline values: CDR1 DFQATT, CDR2 SNEGSKA (reference sequence). The germline V and J ends were trimmed by 8 bases and 4 bases, with 14 bases remaining between them. CDR3 DNA sequence: TGCAGTCCAGGGCGGGGGAATAATGAAAAACTGTTTTTT. Encoded protein: CSPGRGNNEKLFF.

This clonotype was seen a few times. The J gene is TRBJ2-3, the V gene TRBV6-5; possible D gene TRBD2, 6 bases. Germline V gene lookup returns CDR1 MNHEY and CDR2 SVGAGI. The CDR3 contains 16 residues. V lost 2 bases to trimming and J lost 0 bases, with 12 bases between them. CDR3 nucleotides: TGTGCCAGCAGTTACGGAGCGGGCCTAAGCACAGATACGCAGTATTTT. Translation: CASSYGAGLSTDTQYF.

This clonotype was seen more than once but under ten times. The chain is built from TRBV6-5 and TRBJ1-2, with D perhaps matching TRBD1 (6 bases). Trimming cost V 10 bases and J 8 bases, with 17 bases left between them. The CDR3 is 12 amino acids. Germline loops: CDR1 MNHEY, CDR2 SVGAGI. The CDR3 spells CATDGGARGYTF. For the CDR3, the DNA is TGTGCCACCGACGGGGGGGCGAGAGGCTACACCTTC.

The gene calls are TRBV7-3 and TRBJ2-1; D possibly corresponds to TRBD1 (6 bases). V lost 2 bases and J 5 bases, leaving 22 bases between the germline ends. Germline CDR1 reads SGHTA; CDR2 reads FQGTGA. CDR3 length: 18 amino acids. The CDR3 bases are TGTGCCAGCAGCTTATTGGGACGAACAATCCCAGGGGACAATGAGCAGTTCTTC. It encodes CASSLLGRTIPGDNEQFF.

This chain connects TRBV12-3 or TRBV12-4 to TRBJ2-1; perhaps D is TRBD1 or TRBD2 (5 bases each). V lost 6 bases to trimming and J lost 5 bases, with 14 bases between them. There are 14 residues in the CDR3. The CDR3, as DNA: TGTGCCAGCAGAAGATCCGGGGCAAACAATGAGCAGTTCTTC. Translated, it gives CASRRSGANNEQFF.

This clonotype was picked up a small number of times. This chain links TRBV6-1 with TRBJ1-4; TRBD1 might be the D (5 bases). CDR3 length: 15 amino acids. CDR1 is MNHNS and CDR2 is SASEGT in the germline V gene. Trimming shortened V by 4 bases and J by 4 bases, and 13 bases separated the two germline ends. The CDR3 DNA is TGTGCCAGCAGTGCCCGGAGAGGGGTTAATGAAAAACTGTTTTTT. Translated, it gives CASSARRGVNEKLFF.

This clonotype showed up just a few times. The chain links TRBV10-3 to TRBJ1-2, with 7 bases lining up with TRBD1. This CDR3 is built from 13 residues. With V trimmed by 10 bases and J by 0 bases, 5 bases remained unmatched. Germline lookup yields CDR1 ENHRY and CDR2 SYGVKD. CDR3 residues: CATRDRTNYGYTF. The CDR3 nucleotides are TGTGCCACCAGGGACAGAACTAACTATGGCTACACCTTC.

This clonotype was detected a few times. This sequence joins TRBV9 and TRBJ1-6; D gene unclear. The germline CDR1 and CDR2 sequences are SGDLS and YYNGEE. Between the trimmed V and J ends, which lost 0 bases and 10 bases, there was a span of 5 bases. The length of the CDR3 is 12 residues. This CDR3 is CASSVDGSPLHF. The CDR3, as DNA: TGTGCCAGCAGCGTAGATGGCTCACCCCTCCACTTT.

The genes are TRBV27 and TRBJ1-2, with D perhaps matching TRBD1 (6 bases). Germline V lookup: CDR1 MNHEY, CDR2 SMNVEV (reference sequence). V lost 10 bases to trimming and J lost 0 bases, with 12 bases between them. The CDR3 is 13 amino acids. The CDR3 here is CATSGGPNYGYTF. Written as DNA, the CDR3 is TGTGCCACATCCGGGGGGCCTAACTATGGCTACACCTTC.

This clonotype was seen a handful of times. The chain combines TRBV5-1 with TRBJ2-1; 14 bases line up with TRBD2. The CDR3 sequence is 19 residues long. Germline V gene lookup returns CDR1 SGHRS and CDR2 YFSETQ. V lost 4 bases, J lost 4 bases, and 13 bases stayed unmatched. CDR3 bases: TGCGCCAGCAGCGCTGGCGTGACTAGCGGGGGGGCTAAATACAATGAGCAGTTCTTC. Translating it yields CASSAGVTSGGAKYNEQFF.